This T cell receptor beta chain came from a study of blood T cells in healthy people across ages (dated by TCRdb to the mid-2010s). With regard to the full study: In model experiments, roughly one uniquely barcoded TCR beta cDNA molecule per two T cells was captured by template switching. Donors were grouped into four age groups: young (average roughly 17 years), middle-aged (roughly 37), aged (about 59) and long-lived (just over 80). Age-related changes in TCR beta repertoire diversity were measured in the study by deep sequencing normalized with unique cDNA molecular identifiers. To avoid experimental bias, donors of different ages were distributed randomly across sequencing lanes. The study analyzed two additional independent replicas of 1 million unique cDNA reads from the same blood draw for two donors, one aged 18 to 29 and one aged 80 or older. General findings and caveats noted by the study authors: Conclusive comparison of naive and antigen-experienced compartments was prevented by the profiling of bulk unsorted PBMCs. Total diversity estimates from one million sequenced T cells were considered lower bounds and underestimates. The CMV infection status of donors was not known, potentially confounding age-related changes in expanded clonotypes. Observed TCR beta diversity correlated strongly with the percentage of naive T cells measured by flow cytometry. As age increased, observed TCR beta diversity per million T cells dropped in a roughly linear way, and a significant reduction was already evident by age about 36. Compared with the aged group, more naive CD4+ T cells, fewer expanded clones and increased TCR diversity were shown by the long-lived group, suggesting age selection.

The donors were roughly 39 Caucasian individuals from Russia, aged about 6 to 100 years, who were systemically healthy. Ten milliliters of peripheral blood were drawn from each donor into EDTA-treated Vacutainer tubes. Ficoll-Paque density-gradient centrifugation was used to isolate PBMCs, with at least 7 million obtained per sample. Trizol reagent was used to extract total RNA from the PBMCs, yielding at least 6 micrograms per sample. The percentages of naive CD45RAhigh/CD27high T cells were determined by flow cytometry on a PBMC aliquot from every donor. In regard to this clonotype: This clone's antigen is unknown. Sequence at one end of the junction differs from germline and may be a read error.

The library was generated by 5' RACE. Reads for this sample came from an Illumina HiSeq 2500. A second PCR of 7 to 11 cycles was run with a J-beta primer mix and a sample-barcoded 5' primer. A unique molecular identifier was introduced onto each TCR beta cDNA molecule by a template-switch 5' adaptor carrying 12 random nucleotides. Each sample yielded at least 3 million CDR3-containing paired-end reads. All of the RNA was converted into first-strand cDNA using the Mint cDNA synthesis kit, with a TRBC-specific oligonucleotide serving as the primer. Following uracil-DNA glycosylase treatment, a first 18-cycle PCR with universal primers M1SS and BC2_uni_R was performed on all cDNA. The study's own analysis went as follows. Normalization of each sample was performed by random selection of 1 million high-quality reads, each carrying a distinct molecular identifier. Reads with shared molecular identifiers were discarded instead of being binned into consensus sequences. MiTCR, set to a Q25 quality threshold and the strictest error-elimination algorithm, was used for CDR3 identification, clonotype clustering and error correction. A nonparametric unseen species model using Euler transformation provided a lower-bound estimate of total TCR beta diversity. TCRdb applied fastp at Q25 and MiXCR to the public reads, then kept only in-frame beta chains. A single entry per CDR3 protein holds the most common genes and DNA from its merged rows. In this record, the V and J calls reflect TCRdb's handling and not the investigators' own analysis. Within this sample are hundreds of thousands of distinct CDR3 sequences, with 45% to 50% of them counted one time only. The top ten hold under 35% of the sample.

Including the terminal cysteine and phenylalanine, the CDR3 comprises 16 residues. CDR3 DNA is the only sequence kept; it has 48 bases, read in frame from the first base. The TCR comes from a woman aged 55-70 years in good health. Sample: blood. The chain employs TRBV12-3 or TRBV12-4 and TRBJ2-3, with 9 bases in between that match TRBD1. The DNA sequence is as follows: TGTGCCAGCAGCGAAGGACAGGGGATCAGAGCAGATATGCAGTATTTT. It specifies CASSEGQGIRADMQYF.